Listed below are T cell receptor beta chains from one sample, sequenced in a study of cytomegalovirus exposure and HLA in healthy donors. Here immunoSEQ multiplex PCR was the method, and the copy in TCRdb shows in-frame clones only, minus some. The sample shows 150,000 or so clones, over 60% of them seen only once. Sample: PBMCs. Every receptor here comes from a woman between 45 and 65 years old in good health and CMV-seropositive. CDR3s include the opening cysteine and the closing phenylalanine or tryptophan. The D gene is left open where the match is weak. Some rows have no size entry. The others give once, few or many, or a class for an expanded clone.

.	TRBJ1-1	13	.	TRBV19	TGTGCCAGTAGTGACCAGGGAGGGACTGAAGCTTTCTTT	CASSDQGGTEAFF
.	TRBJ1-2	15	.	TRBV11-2	TGTGCCACCAACATTCGAGACAGCTCCCTTGGGGGCTACACCTTC	CATNIRDSSLGGYTF
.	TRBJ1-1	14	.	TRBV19	TGTGCCAGTAGTATTCCAGGGAAGAACACTGAAGCTTTCTTT	CASSIPGKNTEAFF
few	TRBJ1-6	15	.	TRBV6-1	TGTGCCCTCGCTATATCCGGGGGGTTTAATTCACCCCTCCACTTT	CALAISGGFNSPLHF
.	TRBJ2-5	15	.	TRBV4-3	TGCGCCAGCAGCCAAGAGAGGCGGGGTGCAGAGACCCAGTACTTC	CASSQERRGAETQYF
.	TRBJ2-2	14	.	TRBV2	TGTGCCACCCGACTAGGTGGGTCCACCGGGGAGCTGTTTTTT	CATRLGGSTGELFF
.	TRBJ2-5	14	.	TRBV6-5	TGTGCCAGCAGTCCCCTGGGGGGTGCAAAGACCCAGTACTTC	CASSPLGGAKTQYF
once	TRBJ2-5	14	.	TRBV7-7	TGTGCTAGCAGCCAAACAACAGGGACAGAGACCCAGTACTTC	CASSQTTGTETQYF
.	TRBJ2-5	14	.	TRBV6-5	TGTGCCAGCAGACTACCAGGGGCTGCGGGGACCCAGTACTTC	CASRLPGAAGTQYF
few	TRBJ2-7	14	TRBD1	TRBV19	TGTGCCAGTAGTATGGGGACAGGACCTTACGAGCAGTACTTC	CASSMGTGPYEQYF
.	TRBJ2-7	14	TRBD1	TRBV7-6	TGTGCCAGCAGCCAGGGACAGGGTAACCACGAGCAGTACTTC	CASSQGQGNHEQYF
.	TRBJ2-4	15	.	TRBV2	TGTGCCAGCAGTGAATCGGGGGGCACTGGGAACATTCAGTACTTC	CASSESGGTGNIQYF
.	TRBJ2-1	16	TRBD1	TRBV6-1	TGTGCCAGCAGTGAAGCGGCCAGACAGGGGGGAGGTGAGCAGTTCTTC	CASSEAARQGGGEQFF
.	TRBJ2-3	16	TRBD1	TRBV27	TGTGCCAGCTTTTCCCCGGGACAGGGTAGCACAGATACGCAGTATTTT	CASFSPGQGSTDTQYF
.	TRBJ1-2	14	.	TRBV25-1	TGTGCCAGCAGTGAATGGGCAGGGTCTAACGGCTACACCTTC	CASSEWAGSNGYTF
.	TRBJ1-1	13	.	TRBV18	TGTGCCAGCTCACCACAGGGGCGTACTGAAGCTTTCTTT	CASSPQGRTEAFF
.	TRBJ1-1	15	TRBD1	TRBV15	TGTGCCACCAGCAGGGACAGGGGGCGCGAGGCTGAAGCTTTCTTT	CATSRDRGREAEAFF
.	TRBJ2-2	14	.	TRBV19	TGTGCCAGTAGTATCCGAGGGAGCTCCGGGGAGCTGTTTTTT	CASSIRGSSGELFF
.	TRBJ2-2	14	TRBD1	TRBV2	TGTGCCTCCCTGCCAGGGGGTCAAACCGGGGAGCTGTTTTTT	CASLPGGQTGELFF
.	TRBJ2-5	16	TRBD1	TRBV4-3	TGCGCCAGCAGCCAAGCGACGAGGACAGGGGGTGAGACCCAGTACTTC	CASSQATRTGGETQYF
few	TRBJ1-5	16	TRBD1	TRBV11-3	TGTGCCAGCAGCGGAACAGGGGGTACGGCCAGACAGCCCCAGCATTTT	CASSGTGGTARQPQHF
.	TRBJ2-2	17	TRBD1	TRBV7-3	TGTGCCAGCAGCCAGGTGTGGGGGACAGGGCCCACCGGGGAGCTGTTTTTT	CASSQVWGTGPTGELFF
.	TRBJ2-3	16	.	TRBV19	TGTGCCAGTACGGACACCCCAGGTTCTCCAGCCCATACGCAGTATTTT	CASTDTPGSPAHTQYF
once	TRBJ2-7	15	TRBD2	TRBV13	TGTGCCAGCAGCTCCGGACTAGCGGGGGCCTACGAGCAGTACTTC	CASSSGLAGAYEQYF
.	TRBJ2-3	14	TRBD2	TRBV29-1	TGCAGCGTTGAATTGTTCAGGGAGGGAGATACGCAGTATTTT	CSVELFREGDTQYF
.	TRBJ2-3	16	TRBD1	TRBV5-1	TGCGCCAGCAGCCTACTACCGGGACAGCTCCCAGATACGCAGTATTTT	CASSLLPGQLPDTQYF
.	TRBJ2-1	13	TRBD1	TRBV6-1	TGTGCCAGCAAGCGACAGGGTTACAATGAGCAGTTCTTC	CASKRQGYNEQFF
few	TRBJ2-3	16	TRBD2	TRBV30	TGTGCCTGGAGACGTGCGGGGGTCCTGGCGTGGGATACGCAGTATTTT	CAWRRAGVLAWDTQYF
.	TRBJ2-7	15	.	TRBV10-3	TGTGCCATCAGTGAAACAGGGTCTAGCTCCTACGAGCAGTACTTC	CAISETGSSSYEQYF
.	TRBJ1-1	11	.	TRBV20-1	TGCAGTGCTAGGGGGCTTCAGGAAGCTTTCTTT	CSARGLQEAFF
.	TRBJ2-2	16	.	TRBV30	TGTGCCTGGAGGGCTTACTGGGGCGGTAACACCGGGGAGCTGTTTTTT	CAWRAYWGGNTGELFF
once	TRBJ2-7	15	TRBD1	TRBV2	TGTGCCAGCAGTATAACCGGGACAGGTACCGCCGAGCAGTACTTC	CASSITGTGTAEQYF
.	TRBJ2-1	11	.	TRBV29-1	TGCAGCGTGGAACTAGCCAATGAGCAGTTCTTC	CSVELANEQFF
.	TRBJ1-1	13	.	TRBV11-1	TGTGCCAGCAGGGAGAATCTGAACACTGAAGCTTTCTTT	CASRENLNTEAFF
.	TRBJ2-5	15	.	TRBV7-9	TGTGCCAGCAGTAATCAAGCGGTCGGTTGGGAGACCCAGTACTTC	CASSNQAVGWETQYF
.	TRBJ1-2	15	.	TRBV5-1	TGCGCCAGTACGAGAACAGGTGGAGCTAACTATGGCTACACCTTC	CASTRTGGANYGYTF
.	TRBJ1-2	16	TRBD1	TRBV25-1	TGTGCCAGCAGAAGCGACAGGGGGGATAACTATGGCGGCTACACCTTC	CASRSDRGDNYGGYTF
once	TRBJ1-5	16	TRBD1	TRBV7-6	TGTGCCAGCAGCCCGGAGACAGGGTTAAGCAATCAGCCCCAGCATTTT	CASSPETGLSNQPQHF
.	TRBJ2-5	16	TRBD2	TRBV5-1	TGCGCCAGCCACCCACTGCCGGGGGGACTACAAGAGACCCAGTACTTC	CASHPLPGGLQETQYF
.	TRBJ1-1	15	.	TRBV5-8	TGTGCCAGCAGCTCGCAGGGAAGAGGGACTTTTGAAGCTTTCTTT	CASSSQGRGTFEAFF
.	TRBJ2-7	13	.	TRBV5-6	TGTGCCAGCAGCTTGCGGGGGATCAACGAGCAGTACTTC	CASSLRGINEQYF
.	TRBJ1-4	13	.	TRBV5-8	TGTGCCAGCATTCGTAAGGGGAATGAAAAACTGTTTTTT	CASIRKGNEKLFF
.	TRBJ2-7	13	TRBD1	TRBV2	TGTGCCAGCAATTGGGACAGATCCTACGAGCAGTACTTC	CASNWDRSYEQYF
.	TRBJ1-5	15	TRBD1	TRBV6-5	TGTGCCACCAAGGACAGGGGTTATAGCAATCAGCCCCAGCATTTT	CATKDRGYSNQPQHF
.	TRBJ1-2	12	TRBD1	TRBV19	TGTGCCAGTAGCAGACAGGGCTATGGCTACACCTTC	CASSRQGYGYTF
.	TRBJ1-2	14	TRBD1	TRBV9	TGTGCCAGCAGCGTTGGGACAGGGAACTATGGCTACACCTTC	CASSVGTGNYGYTF
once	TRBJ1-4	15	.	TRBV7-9	TGTGCCAGCAGCTTTAACAGGGTTGGTTATGAAAAACTGTTTTTT	CASSFNRVGYEKLFF
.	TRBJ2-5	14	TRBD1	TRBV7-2	TGTGCCAGCAGCCTGGACAGGGCCCAAGAGACCCAGTACTTC	CASSLDRAQETQYF
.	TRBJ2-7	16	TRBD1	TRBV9	TGTGCCAGCAGCTTCGGCCGGGACAGGGCTCCCTACGAGCAGTACTTC	CASSFGRDRAPYEQYF
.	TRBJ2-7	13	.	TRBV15	TGTGCCACCAGCAGAGACGTGGACAGCGAGCAGTACTTC	CATSRDVDSEQYF
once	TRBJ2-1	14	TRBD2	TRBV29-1	TGCAGCGCCGGACTAGCGGGGTCATCTAACGAGCAGTTCTTC	CSAGLAGSSNEQFF
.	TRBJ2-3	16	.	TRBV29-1	TGCAGCGTTGAAGAGCGGGGGCCGTCGGCCACAGATACGCAGTATTTT	CSVEERGPSATDTQYF
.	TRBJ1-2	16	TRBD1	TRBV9	TGTGCCAGCAGCGCCGCCGGGACAGGGATTACCTATGGCTACACCTTC	CASSAAGTGITYGYTF
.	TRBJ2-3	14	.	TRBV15	TGTGCCACCACCACGGGGAGGAGCACAGATACGCAGTATTTT	CATTTGRSTDTQYF
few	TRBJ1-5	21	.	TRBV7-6	TGTGCCAGCAGCTCGACAACCCTAGAAATTCAGGGGAGCGGGGATTATCAGCCCCAGCATTTT	CASSSTTLEIQGSGDYQPQHF